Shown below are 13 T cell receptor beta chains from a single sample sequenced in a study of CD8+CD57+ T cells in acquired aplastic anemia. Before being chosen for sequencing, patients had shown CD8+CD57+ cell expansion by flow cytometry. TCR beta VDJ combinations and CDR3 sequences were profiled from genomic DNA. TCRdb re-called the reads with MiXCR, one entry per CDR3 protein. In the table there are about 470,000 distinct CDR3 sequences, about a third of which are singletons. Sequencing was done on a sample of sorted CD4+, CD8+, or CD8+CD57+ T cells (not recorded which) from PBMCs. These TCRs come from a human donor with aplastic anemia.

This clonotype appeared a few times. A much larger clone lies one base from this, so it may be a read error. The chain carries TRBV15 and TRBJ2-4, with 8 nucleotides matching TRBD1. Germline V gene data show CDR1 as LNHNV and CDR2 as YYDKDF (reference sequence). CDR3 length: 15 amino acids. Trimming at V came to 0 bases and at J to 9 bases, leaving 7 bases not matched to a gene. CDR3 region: CATSRDTGGKGIQYF. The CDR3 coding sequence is TGTGCCACCAGCAGAGATACAGGGGGTAAGGGCATTCAGTACTTC. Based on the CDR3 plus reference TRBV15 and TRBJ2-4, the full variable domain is DAMVIQNPRYQVTQFGKPVTLSCSQTLNHNVMYWYQQKSSQAPKLLFHYYDKDFNNEADTPDNFQSRRPNTSFCFLDIRSPGLGDTAMYLCATSRDTGGKGIQYFGAGTRLSVL.

CDR3 region: CASSLLRDRPSPLHF. In DNA, the CDR3 is TGTGCCAGCAGTTTACTACGGGACAGGCCAAGTCCCCTCCACTTT. The chain links TRBV12-3 or TRBV12-4 to TRBJ1-6; TRBD1 agrees at 8 bases. This CDR3 is 15 amino acids long. The V gene end was trimmed by 2 bases and the J gene end by 13 bases; junction bases not matched to a gene: 10.

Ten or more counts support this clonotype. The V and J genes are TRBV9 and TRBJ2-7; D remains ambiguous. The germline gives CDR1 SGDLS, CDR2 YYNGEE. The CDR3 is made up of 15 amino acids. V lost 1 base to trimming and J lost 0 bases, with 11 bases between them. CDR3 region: CASSVREGHSYEQYF. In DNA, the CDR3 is TGTGCCAGCAGCGTACGAGAAGGCCACTCCTACGAGCAGTACTTC.

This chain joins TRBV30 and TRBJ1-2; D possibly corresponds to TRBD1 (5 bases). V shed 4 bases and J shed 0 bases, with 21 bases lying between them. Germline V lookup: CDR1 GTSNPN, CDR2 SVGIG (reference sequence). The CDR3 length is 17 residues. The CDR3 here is CAWNPRLSRRANYGYTF. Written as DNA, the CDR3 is TGTGCCTGGAATCCCAGGCTCAGTCGCAGGGCTAACTATGGCTACACCTTC. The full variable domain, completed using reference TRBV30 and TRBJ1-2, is SQTIHQWPATLVQPVGSPLSLECTVEGTSNPNLYWYRQAAGRGLQLLFYSVGIGQISSEVPQNLSASRPQDRQFILSSKKLLLSDSGFYLCAWNPRLSRRANYGYTFGSGTRLTVV.

CDR3 amino acids: CASSWDRGSEAFF. For the CDR3, the DNA is TGTGCCAGCAGCTGGGACAGGGGTAGTGAAGCTTTCTTT. The rearrangement joins TRBV7-9 to TRBJ1-1; 10 positions agree with TRBD1. The J segment lost 7 bases and the V segment lost 4 bases, leaving 3 bases of the junction unmatched. The CDR3 totals 13 residues. Germline loops: CDR1 SEHNR, CDR2 FQNEAQ (reference sequence).

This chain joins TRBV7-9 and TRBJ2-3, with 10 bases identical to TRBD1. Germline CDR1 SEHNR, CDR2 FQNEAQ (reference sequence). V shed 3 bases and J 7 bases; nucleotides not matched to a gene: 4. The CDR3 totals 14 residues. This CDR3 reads CASSLGTGANTQYF. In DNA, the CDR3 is TGTGCCAGCAGCTTGGGGACAGGGGCCAATACGCAGTATTTT.

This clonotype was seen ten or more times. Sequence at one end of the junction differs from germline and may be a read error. In DNA form, the CDR3 reads TGTGCCAGCAGATTAAGAAACACTGAAGCTTTCTTT. The encoded protein is CASRLRNTEAFF. This chain connects TRBV7-3 to TRBJ1-1; D is uncertain. CDR1 SGHTA and CDR2 FQGTGA come from the germline V gene. The CDR3 covers 12 residues.

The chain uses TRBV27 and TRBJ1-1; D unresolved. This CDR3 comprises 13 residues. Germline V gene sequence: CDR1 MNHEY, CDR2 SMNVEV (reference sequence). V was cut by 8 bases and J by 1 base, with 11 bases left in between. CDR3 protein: CASGLFANTEAFF. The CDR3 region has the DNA TGTGCCAGCGGTCTTTTCGCGAACACTGAAGCTTTCTTT.

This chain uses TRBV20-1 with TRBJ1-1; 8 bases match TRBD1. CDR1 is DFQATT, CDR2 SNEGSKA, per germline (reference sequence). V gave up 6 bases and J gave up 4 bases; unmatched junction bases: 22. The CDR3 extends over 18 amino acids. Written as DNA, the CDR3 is TGCAGTGCCAGCAGTGAATATGGGACAGGAGAGCGGGGCACTGAAGCTTTCTTT. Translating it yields CSASSEYGTGERGTEAFF.

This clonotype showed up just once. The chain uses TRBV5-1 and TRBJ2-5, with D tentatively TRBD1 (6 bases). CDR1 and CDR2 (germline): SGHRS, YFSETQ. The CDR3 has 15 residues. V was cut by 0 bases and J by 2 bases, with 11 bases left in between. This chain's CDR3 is CASSLAYREQETQYF. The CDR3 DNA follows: TGCGCCAGCAGCTTGGCCTACAGGGAACAAGAGACCCAGTACTTC.

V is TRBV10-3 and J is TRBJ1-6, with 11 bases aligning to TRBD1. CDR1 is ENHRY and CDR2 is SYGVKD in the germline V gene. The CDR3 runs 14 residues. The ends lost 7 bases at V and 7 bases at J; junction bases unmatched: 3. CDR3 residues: CAITDRGRNSPLHF. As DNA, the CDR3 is TGTGCCATCACGGACAGGGGGCGGAATTCACCCCTCCACTTT.

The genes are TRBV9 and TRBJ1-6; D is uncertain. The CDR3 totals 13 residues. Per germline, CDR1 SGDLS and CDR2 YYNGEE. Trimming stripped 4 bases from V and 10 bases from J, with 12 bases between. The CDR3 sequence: CASSPQPSSPLHF. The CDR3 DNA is TGTGCCAGCAGCCCCCAACCGTCCTCACCCCTCCACTTT.

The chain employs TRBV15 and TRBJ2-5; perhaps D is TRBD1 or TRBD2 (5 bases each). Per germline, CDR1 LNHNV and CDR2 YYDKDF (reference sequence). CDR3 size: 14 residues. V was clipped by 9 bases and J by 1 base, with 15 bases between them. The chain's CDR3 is CATPKEGSQETQYF. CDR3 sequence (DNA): TGTGCCACTCCTAAAGAGGGGAGCCAAGAGACCCAGTACTTC.